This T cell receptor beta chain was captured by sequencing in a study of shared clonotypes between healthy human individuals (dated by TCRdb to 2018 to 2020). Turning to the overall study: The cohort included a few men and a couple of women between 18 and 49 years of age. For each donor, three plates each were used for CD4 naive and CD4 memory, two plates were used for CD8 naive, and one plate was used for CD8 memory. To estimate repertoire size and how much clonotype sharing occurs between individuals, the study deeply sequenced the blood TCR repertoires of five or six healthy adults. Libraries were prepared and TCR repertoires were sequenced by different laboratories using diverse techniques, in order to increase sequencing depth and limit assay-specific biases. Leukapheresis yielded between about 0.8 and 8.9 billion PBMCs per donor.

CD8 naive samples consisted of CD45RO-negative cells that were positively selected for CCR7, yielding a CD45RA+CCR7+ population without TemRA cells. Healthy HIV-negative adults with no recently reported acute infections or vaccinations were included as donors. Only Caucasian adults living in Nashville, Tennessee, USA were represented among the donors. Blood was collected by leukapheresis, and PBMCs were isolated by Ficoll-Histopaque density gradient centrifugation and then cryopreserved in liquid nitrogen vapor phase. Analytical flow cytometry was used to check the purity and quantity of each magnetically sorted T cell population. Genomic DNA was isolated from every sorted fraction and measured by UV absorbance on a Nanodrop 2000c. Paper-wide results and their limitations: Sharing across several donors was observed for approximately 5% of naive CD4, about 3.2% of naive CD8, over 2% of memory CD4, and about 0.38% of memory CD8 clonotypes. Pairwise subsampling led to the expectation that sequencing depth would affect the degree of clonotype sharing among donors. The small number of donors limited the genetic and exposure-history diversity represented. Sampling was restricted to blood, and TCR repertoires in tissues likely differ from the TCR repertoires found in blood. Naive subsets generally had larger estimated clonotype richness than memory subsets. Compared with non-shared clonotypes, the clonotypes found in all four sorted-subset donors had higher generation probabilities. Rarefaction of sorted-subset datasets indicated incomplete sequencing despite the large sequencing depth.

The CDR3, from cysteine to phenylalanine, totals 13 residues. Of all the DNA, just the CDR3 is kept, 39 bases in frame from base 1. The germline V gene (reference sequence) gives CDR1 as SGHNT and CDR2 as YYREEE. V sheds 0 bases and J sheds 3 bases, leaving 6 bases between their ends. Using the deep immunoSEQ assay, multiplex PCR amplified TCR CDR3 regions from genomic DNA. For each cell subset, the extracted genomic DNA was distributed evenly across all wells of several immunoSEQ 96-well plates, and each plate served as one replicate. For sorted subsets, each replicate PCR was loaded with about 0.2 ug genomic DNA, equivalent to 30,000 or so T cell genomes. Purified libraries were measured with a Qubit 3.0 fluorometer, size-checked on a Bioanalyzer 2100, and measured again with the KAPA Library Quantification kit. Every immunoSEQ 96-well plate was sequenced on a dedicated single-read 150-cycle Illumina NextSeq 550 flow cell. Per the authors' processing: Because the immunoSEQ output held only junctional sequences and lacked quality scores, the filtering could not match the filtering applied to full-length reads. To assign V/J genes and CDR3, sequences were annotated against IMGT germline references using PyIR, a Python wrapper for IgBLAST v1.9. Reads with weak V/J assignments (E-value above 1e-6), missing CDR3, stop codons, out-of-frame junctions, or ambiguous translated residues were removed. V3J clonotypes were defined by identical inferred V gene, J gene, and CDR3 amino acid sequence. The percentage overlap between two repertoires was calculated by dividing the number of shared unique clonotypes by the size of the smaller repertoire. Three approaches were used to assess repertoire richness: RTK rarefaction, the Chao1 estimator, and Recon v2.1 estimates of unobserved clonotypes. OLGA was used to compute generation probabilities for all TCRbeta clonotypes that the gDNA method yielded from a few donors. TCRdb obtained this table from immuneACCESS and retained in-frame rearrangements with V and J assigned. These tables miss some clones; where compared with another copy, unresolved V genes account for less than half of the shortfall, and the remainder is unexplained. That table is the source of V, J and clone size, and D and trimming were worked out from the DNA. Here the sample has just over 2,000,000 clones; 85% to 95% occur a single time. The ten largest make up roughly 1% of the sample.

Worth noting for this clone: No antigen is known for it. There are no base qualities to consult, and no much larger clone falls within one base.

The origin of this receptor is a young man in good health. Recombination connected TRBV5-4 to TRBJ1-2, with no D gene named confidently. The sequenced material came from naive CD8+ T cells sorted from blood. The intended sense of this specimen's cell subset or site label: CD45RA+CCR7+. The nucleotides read TGTGCCAGCAGCTTGGAGGGAGACTATGGCTACACCTTC. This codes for CASSLEGDYGYTF.